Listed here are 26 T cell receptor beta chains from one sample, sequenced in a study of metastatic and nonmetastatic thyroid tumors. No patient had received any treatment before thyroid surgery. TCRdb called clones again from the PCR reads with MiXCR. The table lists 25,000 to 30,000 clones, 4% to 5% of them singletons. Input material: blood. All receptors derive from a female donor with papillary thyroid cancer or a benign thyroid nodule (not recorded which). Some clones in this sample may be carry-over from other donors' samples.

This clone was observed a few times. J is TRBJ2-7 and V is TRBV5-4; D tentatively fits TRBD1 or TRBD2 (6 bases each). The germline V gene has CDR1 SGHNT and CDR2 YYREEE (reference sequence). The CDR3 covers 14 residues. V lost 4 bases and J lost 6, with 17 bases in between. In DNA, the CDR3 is TGTGCCAGCAGCGCTCAGGGGACTCGGGGCGAGCAGTACTTC. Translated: CASSAQGTRGEQYF.

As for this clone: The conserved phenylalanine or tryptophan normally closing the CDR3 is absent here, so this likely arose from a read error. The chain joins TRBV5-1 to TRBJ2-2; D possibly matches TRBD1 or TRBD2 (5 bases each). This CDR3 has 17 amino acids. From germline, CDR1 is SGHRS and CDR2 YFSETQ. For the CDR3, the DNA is TGCGACAGCAGCTTGGTTTCCGGGGCGGAAGGGACCGGGGAGCTGTTTCTT. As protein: CDSSLVSGAEGTGELFL.

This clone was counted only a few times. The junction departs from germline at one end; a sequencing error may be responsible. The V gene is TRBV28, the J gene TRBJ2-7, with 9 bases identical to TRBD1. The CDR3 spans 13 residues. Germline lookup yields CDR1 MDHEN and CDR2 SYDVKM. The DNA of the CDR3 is TGTGCCAGCGTAGAGGGACAGGGCTACGACCAGGACTTC. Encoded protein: CASVEGQGYDQDF.

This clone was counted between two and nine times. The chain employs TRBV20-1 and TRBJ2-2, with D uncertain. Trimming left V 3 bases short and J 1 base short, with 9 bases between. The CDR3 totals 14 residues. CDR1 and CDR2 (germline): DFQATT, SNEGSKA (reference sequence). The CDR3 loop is CSARPRRNTGELFF. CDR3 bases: TGCAGTGCTAGGCCGAGGAGGAACACCGGGGAGCTGTTTTTT.

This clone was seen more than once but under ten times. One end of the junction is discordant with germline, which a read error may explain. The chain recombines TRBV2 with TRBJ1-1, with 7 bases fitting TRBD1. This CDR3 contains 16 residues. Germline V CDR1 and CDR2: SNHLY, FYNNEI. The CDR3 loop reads CAISEASGAGGTEAFF. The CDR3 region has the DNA TGTGCCATCAGTGAAGCTTCCGGGGCAGGGGGCACTGAAGCTTTCTTT.

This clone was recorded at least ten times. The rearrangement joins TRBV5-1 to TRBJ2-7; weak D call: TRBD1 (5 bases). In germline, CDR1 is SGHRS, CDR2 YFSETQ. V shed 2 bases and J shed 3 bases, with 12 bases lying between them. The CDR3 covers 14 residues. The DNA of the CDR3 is TGCGCCAGCAGCTTAGGCAGCAGGGACTACGAGCAGTACTTC. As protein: CASSLGSRDYEQYF.

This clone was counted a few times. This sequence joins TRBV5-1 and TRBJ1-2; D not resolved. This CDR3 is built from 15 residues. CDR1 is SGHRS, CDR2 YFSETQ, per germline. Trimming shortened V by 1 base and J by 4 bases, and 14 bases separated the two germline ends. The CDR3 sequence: CASSLQSEVGYGYTF. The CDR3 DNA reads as TGCGCCAGCAGCTTGCAGTCTGAAGTGGGCTATGGCTACACCTTC.

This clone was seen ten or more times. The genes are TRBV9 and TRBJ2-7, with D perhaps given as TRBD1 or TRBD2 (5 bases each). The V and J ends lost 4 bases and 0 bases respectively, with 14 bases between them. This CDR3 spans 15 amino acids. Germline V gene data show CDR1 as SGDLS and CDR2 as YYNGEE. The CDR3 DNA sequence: TGTGCCAGCAGCCCTTGGGACGGATCCTCCTACGAGCAGTACTTC. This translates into CASSPWDGSSYEQYF.

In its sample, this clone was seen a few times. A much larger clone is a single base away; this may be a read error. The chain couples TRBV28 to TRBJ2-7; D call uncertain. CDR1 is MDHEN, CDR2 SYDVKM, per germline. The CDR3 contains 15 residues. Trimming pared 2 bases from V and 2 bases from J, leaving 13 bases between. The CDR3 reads CASSLEQWIPYEQYF. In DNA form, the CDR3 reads TGTGCCAGCAGTTTAGAACAGTGGATACCCTACGAGCAGTACTTC.

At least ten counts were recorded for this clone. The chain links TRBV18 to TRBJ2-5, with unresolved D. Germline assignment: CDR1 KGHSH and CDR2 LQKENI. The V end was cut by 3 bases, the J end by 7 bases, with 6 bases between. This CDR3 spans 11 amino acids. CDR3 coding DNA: TGTGCCAGCTCACCCCCGGGGACCCAGTACTTC. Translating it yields CASSPPGTQYF.

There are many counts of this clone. The CDR3 nucleotides read TGTGCCAGCAGCAAAGAAAACATGGGGCGCGGTGGCTACACCTTC. Translation: CASSKENMGRGGYTF. J is TRBJ1-2 and V is TRBV5-4, with D tentatively TRBD1 (5 bases). Germline V gives CDR1 SGHNT, CDR2 YYREEE (reference sequence). Trimming removed 4 bases at V and 7 bases at J, with 20 bases between. The length of the CDR3 is 15 residues.

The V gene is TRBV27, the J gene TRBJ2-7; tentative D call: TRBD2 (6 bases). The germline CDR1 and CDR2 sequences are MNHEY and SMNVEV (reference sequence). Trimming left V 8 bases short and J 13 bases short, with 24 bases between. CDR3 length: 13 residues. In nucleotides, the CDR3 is TGTGCCAGCGGTAGCGGAATTACCTACGCGCATTACTTC. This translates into CASGSGITYAHYF.

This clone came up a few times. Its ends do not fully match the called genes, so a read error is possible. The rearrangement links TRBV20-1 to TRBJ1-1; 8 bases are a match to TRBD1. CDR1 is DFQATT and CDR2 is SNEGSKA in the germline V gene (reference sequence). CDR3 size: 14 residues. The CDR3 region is CSSRGRTGTTEAFF. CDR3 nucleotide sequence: TGCAGTTCTAGAGGCCGGACAGGGACCACTGAAGCTTTCTTT.

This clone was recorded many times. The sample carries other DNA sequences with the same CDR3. CDR3 region: CASSSLRDSRPGELFF. CDR3 nucleotides: TGTGCCAGCAGCTCGTTACGGGACTCCCGTCCCGGGGAGCTGTTTTTT. The gene calls are TRBV7-9 and TRBJ2-2, with D maybe TRBD2 (6 bases). The V end was cut by 4 bases, the J end by 6 bases, with 18 bases between. This CDR3 has 16 residues. In germline, CDR1 is SEHNR, CDR2 FQNEAQ (reference sequence).

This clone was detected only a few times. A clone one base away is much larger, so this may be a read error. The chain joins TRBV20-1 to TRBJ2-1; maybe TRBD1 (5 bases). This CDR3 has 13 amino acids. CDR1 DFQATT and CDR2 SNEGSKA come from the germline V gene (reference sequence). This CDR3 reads CGARGPQGNEQFF. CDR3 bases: TGCGGTGCTAGAGGCCCGCAGGGTAATGAGCAGTTCTTC.

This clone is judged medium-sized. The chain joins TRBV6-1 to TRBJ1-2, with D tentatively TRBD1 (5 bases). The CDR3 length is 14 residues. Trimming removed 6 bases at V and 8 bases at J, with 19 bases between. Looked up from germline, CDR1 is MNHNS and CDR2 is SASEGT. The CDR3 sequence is CASSSSGRAGGYTF. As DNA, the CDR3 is TGTGCCAGCAGCTCCTCGGGACGCGCGGGAGGCTACACCTTC.

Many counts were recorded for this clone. The CDR3 nucleotides are TGTGCCAGCAGCCAGGCGGGACTATACAACACCGGGGAGCTGTTTTTT. Translation gives CASSQAGLYNTGELFF. This rearrangement joins TRBV14 to TRBJ2-2; 7 bases fit TRBD2. The junction had 6 bases not matched to a gene; V was cut back by 3 bases and J by 2 bases. The CDR3 runs 16 residues. Germline CDR1 is SGHDN and CDR2 is FVKESK.

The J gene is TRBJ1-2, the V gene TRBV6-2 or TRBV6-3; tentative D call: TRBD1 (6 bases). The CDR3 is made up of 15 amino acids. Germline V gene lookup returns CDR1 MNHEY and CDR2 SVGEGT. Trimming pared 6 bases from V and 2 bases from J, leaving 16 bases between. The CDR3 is CASSLQGYQNYGYTF. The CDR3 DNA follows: TGTGCCAGCAGCCTACAGGGATATCAGAACTATGGCTACACCTTC.

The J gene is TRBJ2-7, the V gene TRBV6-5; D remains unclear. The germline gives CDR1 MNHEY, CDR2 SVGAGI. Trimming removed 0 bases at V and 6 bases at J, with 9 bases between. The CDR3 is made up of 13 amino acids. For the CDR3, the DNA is TGTGCCAGCAGTTACTCGAAACAAGCCGAGCAGTACTTC. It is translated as CASSYSKQAEQYF.

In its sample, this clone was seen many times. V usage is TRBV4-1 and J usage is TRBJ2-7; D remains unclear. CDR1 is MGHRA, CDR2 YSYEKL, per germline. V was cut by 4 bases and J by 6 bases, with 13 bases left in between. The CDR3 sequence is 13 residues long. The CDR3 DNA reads TGCGCCAGCAGCCCAACGACAAGCCTCGAGCAGTACTTC. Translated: CASSPTTSLEQYF.

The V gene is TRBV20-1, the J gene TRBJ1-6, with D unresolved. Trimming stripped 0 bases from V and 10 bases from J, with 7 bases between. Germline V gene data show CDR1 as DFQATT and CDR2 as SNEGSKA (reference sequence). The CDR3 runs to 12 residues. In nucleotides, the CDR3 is TGCAGTGCTAGAGATGGGAGCTCACCCCTCCACTTT. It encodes CSARDGSSPLHF.

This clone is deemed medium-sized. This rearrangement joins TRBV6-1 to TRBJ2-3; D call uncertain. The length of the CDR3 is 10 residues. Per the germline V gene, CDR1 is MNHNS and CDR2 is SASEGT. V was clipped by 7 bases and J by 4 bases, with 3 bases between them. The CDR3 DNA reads TGTGCCAGCAAGCCAGATACGCAGTATTTT. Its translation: CASKPDTQYF.

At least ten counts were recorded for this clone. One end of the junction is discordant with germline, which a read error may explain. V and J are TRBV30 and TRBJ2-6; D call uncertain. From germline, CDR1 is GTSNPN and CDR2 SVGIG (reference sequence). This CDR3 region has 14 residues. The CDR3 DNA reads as TGTGCCTGGAGTCCCTCGTATTCGACCAACGTCCTGATTTTC. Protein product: CAWSPSYSTNVLIF.

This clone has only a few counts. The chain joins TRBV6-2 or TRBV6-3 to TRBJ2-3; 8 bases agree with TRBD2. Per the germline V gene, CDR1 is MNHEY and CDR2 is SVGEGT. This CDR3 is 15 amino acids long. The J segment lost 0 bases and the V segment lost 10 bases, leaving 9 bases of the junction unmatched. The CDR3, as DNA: TGTGCCACCATAGCGGGACAAAGAAGCACAGATACGCAGTATTTT. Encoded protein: CATIAGQRSTDTQYF.

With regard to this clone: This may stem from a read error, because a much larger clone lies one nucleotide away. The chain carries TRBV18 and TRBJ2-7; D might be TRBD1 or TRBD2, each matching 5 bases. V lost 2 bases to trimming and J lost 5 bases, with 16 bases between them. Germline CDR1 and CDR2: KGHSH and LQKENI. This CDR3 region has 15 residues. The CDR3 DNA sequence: TGTGCCAGCTCACCAACTAGTGCAGGGACCCACGAGCAGTACTTC. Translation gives CASSPTSAGTHEQYF.

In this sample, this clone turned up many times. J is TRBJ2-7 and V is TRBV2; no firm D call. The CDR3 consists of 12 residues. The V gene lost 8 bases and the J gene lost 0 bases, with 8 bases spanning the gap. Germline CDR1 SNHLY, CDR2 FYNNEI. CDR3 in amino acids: CASHSVSYEQYF. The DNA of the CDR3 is TGTGCCAGCCACAGCGTCTCCTACGAGCAGTACTTC.